These 8 T cell receptor beta chains share one sample of origin, sequenced in a study of blood T cell repertoires in COVID-19. TCRdb's copy holds only in-frame clones and misses some; the assay was immunoSEQ multiplex PCR. The profile shows about 26,000 clones, 90% of them singletons. Material: peripheral blood. The receptors originated from a man between 65 and 85 years old with acute or convalescent COVID-19.

The chain combines TRBV6-2 or TRBV6-3 with TRBJ2-7; 7 nucleotides align to TRBD2. This CDR3 comprises 15 residues. After removal of 5 bases from V and 3 bases from J, the junction contained 10 bases not matched to a gene. CDR1 is MNHEY, CDR2 SVGEGT, per germline. CDR3: CASSGGVETNYEQYF. CDR3 DNA sequence: TGTGCCAGCAGTGGGGGGGTTGAGACTAACTACGAGCAGTACTTC.

V and J are TRBV7-2 and TRBJ2-5; TRBD2 agrees at 7 bases. This CDR3 has 14 amino acids. Trimming at V came to 9 bases and at J to 5 bases, leaving 12 bases not matched to a gene. The V gene's germline CDR1 is SGHTA and CDR2 FQGNSA. The CDR3 sequence is CASSVGREQETQYF. In DNA, the CDR3 is TGTGCCAGTTCAGTAGGGCGGGAGCAGGAGACCCAGTACTTC.

This clone was seen a single time. This chain links TRBV10-3 with TRBJ2-7, with D perhaps TRBD2 (6 bases). CDR1 ENHRY and CDR2 SYGVKD come from the germline V gene. Trimming removed 7 bases at V and 4 bases at J, with 14 bases between. The CDR3 covers 13 residues. The CDR3 is CAITQAEGYEQYF. CDR3 DNA sequence: TGTGCCATCACCCAAGCGGAGGGGTACGAGCAGTACTTC.

The V and J genes are TRBV2 and TRBJ1-5; possibly TRBD1 for D (5 bases). The V and J ends lost 5 bases and 2 bases respectively, with 13 bases between them. This CDR3 region has 15 residues. Per germline, CDR1 SNHLY and CDR2 FYNNEI. Written as DNA, the CDR3 is TGTGCCAGCAGTTTTATCAGGGTCCGCAATCAGCCCCAGCATTTT. The encoded protein is CASSFIRVRNQPQHF.

The V and J genes are TRBV28 and TRBJ2-1; 8 bases align to TRBD1. Trimming at V came to 11 bases and at J to 9 bases, leaving 9 bases not matched to a gene. CDR1 is MDHEN, CDR2 SYDVKM, per germline. CDR3 length: 12 residues. The CDR3 DNA follows: TGTGCCGGACAACCCGGGACAGGTGAGCAGTTCTTC. Encoded protein: CAGQPGTGEQFF.

The V call is TRBV27, the J call TRBJ2-1, with 10 bases matching TRBD1. The CDR3 runs to 16 residues. V shed 5 bases and J 3 bases; nucleotides not matched to a gene: 7. From germline, CDR1 is MNHEY and CDR2 SMNVEV (reference sequence). CDR3 sequence: CASSPWDRGGYNEQFF. The DNA of the CDR3 is TGTGCCAGCAGTCCCTGGGACAGGGGAGGCTACAATGAGCAGTTCTTC.

The chain carries TRBV11-3 and TRBJ1-6; TRBD1 is a possible D gene (6 bases). Trimming removed 5 bases from V and 9 bases from J, with 11 bases in between. This CDR3 region has 13 residues. Germline V gene data show CDR1 as SGHNT and CDR2 as YENEEA. As DNA, the CDR3 is TGTGCCAGCAGCAAACAGGGAAGTTCACCCCTCCACTTT. Residues: CASSKQGSSPLHF.

The chain carries TRBV6-2 or TRBV6-3 and TRBJ2-7, with 9 bases aligning to TRBD2. The germline V gene encodes CDR1 MNHEY and CDR2 SVGEGT. The CDR3 is 14 residues long. With 6 bases clipped from V and 3 bases from J, the junction kept 6 bases outside the gene matches. CDR3 amino acids: CASSPSGIRYEQYF. The DNA for the CDR3 is TGTGCCAGCAGCCCTAGCGGGATACGCTACGAGCAGTACTTC.